Each of the 31 T cell receptor beta chains below was sequenced from the same sample in a study of metastatic and nonmetastatic thyroid tumors. Patients were all untreated before their thyroid surgery. MiXCR reprocessed the PCR reads for TCRdb. In the table there are tens of thousands of clones, about 17% of which are singletons. Sequencing used tumor tissue. These receptors originate from a female donor with papillary thyroid cancer or a benign thyroid nodule (not recorded which). Some clones in this sample may be carry-over from other donors' samples.

This clone was observed many times. V gene TRBV30 combines with J gene TRBJ2-7; no firm D call. V was shortened by 0 bases and J by 2 bases, with 14 bases between the two germline ends. The germline V gene has CDR1 GTSNPN and CDR2 SVGIG (reference sequence). CDR3 size: 15 residues. CDR3: CAWSVTSMGTYEQYF. CDR3 DNA sequence: TGTGCCTGGAGTGTTACTTCAATGGGGACCTACGAGCAGTACTTC.

For this clone: Being one base from a much bigger clone, this may be a read error. V usage is TRBV25-1 and J usage is TRBJ1-5; TRBD1 might be the D (6 bases). Germline V CDR1 and CDR2: MGHDK, SYGVNS. The V and J ends lost 4 bases and 5 bases respectively, with 18 bases between them. CDR3 length: 16 residues. CDR3 in amino acids: CASSAGAPGRYQPQHF. The CDR3 nucleotides read TGTGCCAGCAGTGCAGGGGCCCCGGGACGGTATCAGCCCCAGCATTTT. The full variable domain, in which reference TRBV25-1 and TRBJ1-5 provide the parts outside the CDR3, is EADIYQTPRYLVIGTGKKITLECSQTMGHDKMYWYQQDPGMELHLIHYSYGVNSTEKGDLSSESTVSRIRTEHFPLTLESARPSHTSQYLCASSAGAPGRYQPQHFGDGTRLSIL.

This clone showed up just a few times. This chain joins TRBV6-1 and TRBJ2-1; D perhaps matches TRBD2 (6 bases). Germline CDR1 and CDR2: MNHNS and SASEGT. The CDR3 spans 16 residues. V was pared by 0 bases and J by 10 bases, with 19 bases between. The CDR3 sequence: CASSEAVAVGPVEQFF. Here the CDR3 DNA reads TGTGCCAGCAGTGAAGCGGTAGCGGTAGGGCCGGTCGAGCAGTTCTTC.

In this sample, this clone turned up once. This chain joins TRBV7-2 and TRBJ2-2, with D unclear. Between the trimmed V and J ends, which lost 3 bases and 8 bases, there was a span of 13 bases. The CDR3 consists of 14 residues. Per germline, CDR1 SGHTA and CDR2 FQGNSA. Written as DNA, the CDR3 is TGTGCCAGCAGCTTCGGCTCCTATGAGGGGGAGCTGTTTTTT. Translated, it gives CASSFGSYEGELFF.

Ten or more counts support this clone. The sample contains more than one DNA sequence encoding this CDR3. The chain couples TRBV7-4 to TRBJ2-7; D is perhaps TRBD2 (6 bases). Deletions cut 8 bases from V and 3 bases from J, with 29 bases between. Germline V gives CDR1 SGHVT, CDR2 SQSDAQ. This CDR3 is built from 18 residues. The CDR3 sequence: CASPGEVSVNQWGYEQYF. CDR3 DNA sequence: TGTGCCAGCCCCGGGGAGGTTTCAGTAAATCAATGGGGCTACGAGCAGTACTTC.

The table lists this clone with a few counts. The chain links TRBV6-1 to TRBJ1-2, with 7 bases matching TRBD1. Trimming took 5 bases from V and 4 from J; bases not matched to a gene: 4. The V gene's germline CDR1 is MNHNS and CDR2 SASEGT. The CDR3 is made up of 13 amino acids. CDR3 nucleotides: TGTGCCAGCAGTCACAACAGGGGCTATGGCTACACCTTC. Translating gives CASSHNRGYGYTF.

This clone qualifies as medium-sized. The chain is built from TRBV30 and TRBJ2-7; 10 bases map to TRBD2. Trimming at V came to 7 bases and at J to 7 bases, leaving 10 bases not matched to a gene. From germline, CDR1 is GTSNPN and CDR2 SVGIG (reference sequence). The CDR3 has 13 residues. CDR3 in amino acids: CAFGAGGPYEQYF. CDR3 nucleotide sequence: TGTGCCTTCGGAGCGGGAGGGCCTTATGAGCAGTACTTC.

This clone was recorded at least ten times. The J gene is TRBJ2-1, the V gene TRBV19, with 8 positions matching TRBD1. With V trimmed by 6 bases and J by 4 bases, 5 bases remained unmatched. Germline CDR1 LNHDA, CDR2 SQIVND (reference sequence). The CDR3 length is 14 residues. The CDR3 sequence: CASRPGTGYNEQFF. CDR3 sequence (DNA): TGTGCCAGTAGGCCCGGGACAGGATACAATGAGCAGTTCTTC.

In its sample, this clone was seen many times. The J gene is TRBJ1-6, the V gene TRBV10-3, with D possibly matching TRBD1 (5 bases). The CDR3 runs to 15 residues. V was cut by 4 bases and J by 5 bases, with 12 bases left in between. CDR1 ENHRY and CDR2 SYGVKD come from the germline V gene. CDR3 nucleotides: TGTGCCATCAGTGGCGGGGGTGGGGATAATTCACCCCTCCACTTT. Its translation is CAISGGGGDNSPLHF.

Points on this clone: One junction end disagrees with the germline gene, perhaps due to a read error. Within the sample, other DNA sequences also encode this same CDR3. The V and J genes are TRBV5-1 and TRBJ1-6; possible D gene TRBD1, 5 bases. The germline V gene encodes CDR1 SGHRS and CDR2 YFSETQ. The CDR3 consists of 11 residues. CDR3 region: CASSFGGPLHF. As DNA, the CDR3 is TGTGCCAGCAGCTTCGGGGGTCCCCTCCACTTT.

This clone was detected ten times or more. The V gene is TRBV19, the J gene TRBJ2-1; weak D call: TRBD2 (5 bases). V was clipped by 2 bases and J by 4 bases, with 12 bases between them. Germline lookup yields CDR1 LNHDA and CDR2 SQIVND (reference sequence). CDR3 size: 15 residues. The CDR3 DNA follows: TGTGCCAGTAGTATAACAGCGGACCTGTACAATGAGCAGTTCTTC. Translated: CASSITADLYNEQFF.

The gene calls are TRBV4-1 and TRBJ1-5, with D possibly being TRBD1 (5 bases). This CDR3 contains 15 residues. The germline V and J ends were trimmed by 4 bases and 4 bases, with 14 bases remaining between them. Germline V gives CDR1 MGHRA, CDR2 YSYEKL. The CDR3 region has the DNA TGCGCCAGCAGCCCTCGGGACGGTGGGAATCAGCCCCAGCATTTT. It codes for CASSPRDGGNQPQHF.

This clone was observed a handful of times. One base away lies a much larger clone, so this may be a sequencing read error. V and J are TRBV29-1 and TRBJ2-1; D unresolved. Germline V CDR1 and CDR2: SQVTM, ANQGSEA. This CDR3 is built from 12 residues. With 3 bases removed from V and 9 bases from J, the gap between germline ends came to 12 bases. CDR3 nucleotide sequence: TGCAGCGTTGATGGGTTGGCGTTTGAGCAGTTCTTC. Its translation: CSVDGLAFEQFF.

The chain combines TRBV19 with TRBJ1-5; TRBD1 agrees at 8 bases. Unmatched junction bases numbered 24, after V lost 3 bases and J lost 2 bases. The V gene's germline CDR1 is LNHDA and CDR2 SQIVND (reference sequence). The CDR3 spans 22 residues. The CDR3 loop is CASSMWLTSAGVTTGGNQPQHF. CDR3 coding DNA: TGTGCCAGTAGTATGTGGCTCACGTCGGCAGGGGTGACGACAGGGGGCAATCAGCCCCAGCATTTT.

This clone was observed at least ten times. J is TRBJ2-4 and V is TRBV5-1, with D tentatively TRBD1 (5 bases). Between the trimmed V and J ends, which lost 3 bases and 11 bases, there was a span of 9 bases. CDR3 size: 11 residues. CDR1 and CDR2 (germline): SGHRS, YFSETQ. Here the CDR3 DNA reads TGCGCCAGCAGCTCAGGGTTCCTTCAGTACTTC. Protein: CASSSGFLQYF.

This clone occurred many times. This chain connects TRBV3-1 to TRBJ2-1; maybe TRBD2 (6 bases). The V end lost 0 bases, the J end lost 14 bases, and 14 bases lay between the germline ends. Germline V gene sequence: CDR1 LGHDT, CDR2 YNNKEL (reference sequence). This CDR3 region has 13 residues. The CDR3 DNA sequence: TGTGCCAGCAGCCAAGAAGATACTAGCCTTGAGTTCTTC. This translates into CASSQEDTSLEFF.

This clone came up many times. The chain is built from TRBV10-1 and TRBJ2-2, with a possible D match to TRBD2 (5 bases). Looked up from germline, CDR1 is WNHNN and CDR2 is SYGVQD (reference sequence). Trimming left V 3 bases short and J 5 bases short, with 16 bases between. This CDR3 spans 16 amino acids. CDR3 nucleotide sequence: TGCGCCAGCAGTGACCATAGCGTCCTCCGGACCGGGGAGCTGTTTTTT. It encodes CASSDHSVLRTGELFF.

This clone was detected many times. The CDR3 spells CAWSRFGGSYNEQFF. The CDR3 DNA reads as TGTGCCTGGAGTCGGTTCGGGGGGTCCTACAATGAGCAGTTCTTC. This chain joins TRBV30 and TRBJ2-1, with 7 bases that match TRBD2. V lost 2 bases to trimming and J lost 1 base; unmatched junction nucleotides: 5. Germline V gene data show CDR1 as GTSNPN and CDR2 as SVGIG (reference sequence). The length of the CDR3 is 15 residues.

The table lists this clone with many counts. V is TRBV6-5 and J is TRBJ2-4, with a weak D call TRBD2 (5 bases). Trimming removed 0 bases from V and 1 base from J, with 10 bases in between. The CDR3 is made up of 16 amino acids. CDR1 and CDR2 from the germline V gene are MNHEY and SVGAGI. CDR3 bases: TGTGCCAGCAGTTACTCCCCGGGGAAGGCCAAAAACATTCAGTACTTC. Its protein is CASSYSPGKAKNIQYF.

The chain uses TRBV30 and TRBJ1-1; 11 nucleotides align to TRBD1. The CDR3 is 14 residues long. Germline V gene sequence: CDR1 GTSNPN, CDR2 SVGIG (reference sequence). Trimming at V came to 0 bases and at J to 4 bases, leaving 1 base not matched to a gene. This CDR3 is CAWSVGQGATEAFF. The CDR3 DNA reads as TGTGCCTGGAGTGTAGGACAGGGGGCCACTGAAGCTTTCTTT.

The rearrangement joins TRBV30 to TRBJ2-7, with unresolved D. Germline V gene sequence: CDR1 GTSNPN, CDR2 SVGIG (reference sequence). Trimming cost V 3 bases and J 2 bases, with 11 bases left between them. This CDR3 region has 13 residues. The CDR3 reads CAWSWPNPYEQYF. In DNA form, the CDR3 reads TGTGCCTGGAGCTGGCCTAATCCCTACGAGCAGTACTTC.

This clone was found many times. CDR3 in amino acids: CASRAEAAFF. The CDR3 bases are TGTGCCAGCAGGGCAGAAGCCGCTTTCTTT. The V and J genes are TRBV6-1 and TRBJ1-1, with D uncertain. The CDR3 has 10 amino acids. CDR1 is MNHNS, CDR2 SASEGT, per germline. V was trimmed by 6 bases and J by 11 bases, leaving 10 bases between them.

This clone was observed many times. This sequence joins TRBV5-1 and TRBJ1-2; the match to TRBD1 covers 9 bases. The CDR3 is 17 amino acids. CDR1 and CDR2 (germline): SGHRS, YFSETQ. With V trimmed by 0 bases and J by 8 bases, 14 bases remained unmatched. The CDR3, as DNA: TGCGCCAGCAGCTTGGACCCTCTCGGGACAGGGTCGAGCGGCTACACCTTC. It yields the protein CASSLDPLGTGSSGYTF.

At least ten counts were recorded for this clone. The chain uses TRBV6-1 and TRBJ2-5; 7 bases fit TRBD1. This CDR3 has 13 amino acids. V shed 6 bases, J shed 4 bases, and the junction held 5 bases outside the gene matches. Germline assignment: CDR1 MNHNS and CDR2 SASEGT. DNA for the CDR3: TGTGCCAGCAGGGCGACAGGGTTAGAGACCCAGTACTTC. Translated: CASRATGLETQYF.

This clone occurred a few times. The chain joins TRBV5-4 to TRBJ1-1; D gene unclear. Between the trimmed V and J ends, which lost 4 bases and 5 bases, there was a span of 21 bases. The germline V gene encodes CDR1 SGHNT and CDR2 YYREEE (reference sequence). The CDR3 covers 16 residues. The CDR3 sequence: CASSPLGGFRKTEAFF. The CDR3 nucleotides are TGTGCCAGCAGCCCCCTGGGAGGGTTTAGGAAAACTGAAGCTTTCTTT.

This clone showed up many times. The chain couples TRBV24-1 to TRBJ2-1, with 10 bases that match TRBD2. Germline V lookup: CDR1 KGHDR, CDR2 SFDVKD. CDR3 size: 18 residues. Trimming at V came to 3 bases and at J to 7 bases, leaving 14 bases not matched to a gene. The CDR3 DNA follows: TGTGCCACCAGTGATACTCGAAGACTAGCGGGCATGACGAATGAGCAGTTCTTC. Its translation: CATSDTRRLAGMTNEQFF.

This chain links TRBV7-3 with TRBJ2-1, with D perhaps assigned TRBD1 or TRBD2 (5 bases each). V dropped 1 base and J dropped 3 bases, with 16 bases sitting between them. CDR1 and CDR2 from the germline V gene are SGHTA and FQGTGA. The CDR3 is made up of 17 amino acids. CDR3 protein: CASSLRGCGALYNEQFF. For the CDR3, the DNA is TGTGCCAGCAGCTTAAGGGGGTGTGGGGCTCTCTACAATGAGCAGTTCTTC.

This clone was seen ten or more times. This rearrangement joins TRBV12-3 or TRBV12-4 to TRBJ2-2; D is unresolved. V lost 6 bases and J lost 7, with 12 bases in between. The CDR3 sequence is 13 residues long. CDR3 region: CASRMSHIGELFF. The CDR3 DNA follows: TGTGCCAGCAGAATGTCTCATATCGGGGAGCTGTTTTTT.

The table lists this clone with many counts. This chain links TRBV6-1 with TRBJ1-1, with 10 bases identical to TRBD1. Germline V lookup: CDR1 MNHNS, CDR2 SASEGT. The CDR3 has 14 amino acids. V shed 7 bases, J shed 4 bases, and the junction held 6 bases outside the gene matches. The CDR3 nucleotides read TGTGCCAGCACCATCGGACAGGGGGGCACTGAAGCTTTCTTT. This encodes CASTIGQGGTEAFF.

This clone was detected ten times or more. The gene calls are TRBV18 and TRBJ2-1, with 7 bases identical to TRBD1. The CDR3 sequence is 15 residues long. The V gene end was trimmed by 4 bases and the J gene end by 7 bases; junction bases not matched to a gene: 10. The germline V gene has CDR1 KGHSH and CDR2 LQKENI. The CDR3 bases are TGTGCCAGCTCACTGAAACCTTGGGACAGAAATGAGCAGTTCTTC. It yields the protein CASSLKPWDRNEQFF.

This clone occurred many times. The chain uses TRBV20-1 and TRBJ1-1; D possibly corresponds to TRBD1 (6 bases). This CDR3 is 15 amino acids long. CDR1 is DFQATT and CDR2 is SNEGSKA in the germline V gene (reference sequence). Trimming removed 0 bases at V and 1 base at J, with 12 bases between. The CDR3 loop is CSARDGSRGNTEAFF. CDR3 coding DNA: TGCAGTGCTAGAGATGGCTCCAGGGGGAACACTGAAGCTTTCTTT.